The present T cell receptor (beta chain) was sequenced within a study of control samples from healthy donors and cancer patients. TCRdb's table, derived via immunoSEQ multiplex PCR, lists solely in-frame clones and lacks some. The table has over 85,000 clones, approximately 88% seen once. The V gene lost 2 bases and the J gene lost 1 base, with 3 bases spanning the gap. CDR3 length: 12 residues. Germline V gene sequence: CDR1 ENHRY, CDR2 SYGVKD. This TCR came from a woman in her sixties or seventies with lung cancer. The V gene is TRBV10-3, the J gene TRBJ2-7; D not certain. Sequencing was carried out using PBMCs. Here the CDR3 reads CAISEVSYEQYF. The CDR3 DNA sequence: TGTGCCATCAGTGAGGTGTCCTACGAGCAGTACTTC.